This T cell receptor (beta chain) is from a study of spatial heterogeneity in lung cancer. About the research overall: The average count in raw reads for each unique TCR and UMI combination exceeded eight appearances.

Study-level findings and limits: Tumor mutation counts were tracked by expanded intratumoral alpha and beta TCR counts.

Time point here: sample taken at primary tumor resection. Each CDR3 protein gets one entry after TCRdb re-called the 5' RACE reads with MiXCR. The sample contains about 15,000 distinct CDR3 sequences, 6.2% of which appear only once. This clonotype was found many times. Antigen: not known. This beta chain is a stray read from a library made for alpha chains; its abundance is not meaningful. Germline V gene lookup returns CDR1 MNHEY and CDR2 SMNVEV (reference sequence). The CDR3 spans 14 residues. V dropped 5 bases and J dropped 5 bases, with 13 bases sitting between them. Material: lung tumor tissue, obtained at surgery. The chain recombines TRBV27 with TRBJ2-4, with D possibly TRBD2 on 6 matching bases. The sequence derives from a male donor with early-stage non-small cell lung cancer. The CDR3 sequence: CASSPRREENIQYF. In DNA form, the CDR3 reads TGTGCCAGCAGTCCCCGCAGGGAGGAAAACATTCAGTACTTC.